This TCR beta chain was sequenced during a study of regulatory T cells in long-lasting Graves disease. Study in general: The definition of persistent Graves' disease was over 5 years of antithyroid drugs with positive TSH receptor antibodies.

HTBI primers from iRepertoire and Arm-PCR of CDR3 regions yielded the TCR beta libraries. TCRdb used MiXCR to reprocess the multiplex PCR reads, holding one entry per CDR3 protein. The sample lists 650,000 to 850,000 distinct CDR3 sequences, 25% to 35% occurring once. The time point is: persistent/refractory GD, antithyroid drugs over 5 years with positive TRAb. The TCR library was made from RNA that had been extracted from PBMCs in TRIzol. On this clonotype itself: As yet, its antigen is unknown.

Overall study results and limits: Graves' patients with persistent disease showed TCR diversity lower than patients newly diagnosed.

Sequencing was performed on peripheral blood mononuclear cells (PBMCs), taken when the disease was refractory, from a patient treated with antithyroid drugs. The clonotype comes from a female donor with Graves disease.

The CDR3 protein is CASSIDRRRTEAFF. CDR3 DNA sequence: TGTGCCAGTAGTATAGATCGTCGGCGGACGGAAGCTTTCTTT. The chain couples TRBV19 to TRBJ1-1; D unresolved. Germline V lookup: CDR1 LNHDA, CDR2 SQIVND (reference sequence). V was shortened by 0 bases and J by 8 bases, with 13 bases between the two germline ends. CDR3 length: 14 residues.